These T cell receptor beta chains were read from a single sample in a study of T cells in Graves' hyperthyroidism and ophthalmopathy. Each CDR3 protein gets one entry after TCRdb re-called the multiplex PCR reads with MiXCR. The sample has roughly 100,000 distinct CDR3 sequences; less than 55% are singletons. Sequencing was performed on blood. The receptors were sampled from a man aged 40-50 years with Graves' hyperthyroidism. CDR3s include the opening cysteine and the closing phenylalanine or tryptophan. D genes are given only for firm matches. A row's size may be missing; if present it is once, few, many or a size class.

v_call	d_call	j_call	clone_size	cdr3_aa	cdr3_nt
TRBV15	NA	TRBJ1-5	NA	CATSVEVAGPTYSNQPQHF	TGTGCCACCAGCGTTGAAGTAGCGGGGCCTACGTATAGCAATCAGCCCCAGCATTTT
TRBV6-6	NA	TRBJ1-1	once	CATLIGTEAFF	TGTGCCACCCTAATCGGGACGGAAGCTTTCTTT
TRBV6-5	NA	TRBJ2-7	many	CASSYTPLWEQYF	TGTGCCAGCAGTTATACCCCGTTGTGGGAGCAGTACTTC
TRBV2	NA	TRBJ2-7	once	CASSDGSKPAQAYEQYF	TGTGCCAGCAGTGACGGTAGCAAGCCAGCCCAAGCCTACGAGCAGTACTTC
TRBV29-1	TRBD2	TRBJ2-5	NA	CSVEVAGVTSGSETQYF	TGCAGCGTTGAAGTAGCGGGGGTGACTAGCGGGAGTGAGACCCAGTACTTC
TRBV20-1	TRBD2	TRBJ2-1	many	CSARALAGVGEQFF	TGCAGTGCTAGAGCGCTAGCGGGGGTGGGTGAGCAGTTCTTC
TRBV20-1	NA	TRBJ2-1	NA	CSARGVSGLYNEQFF	TGCAGTGCTAGGGGGGTTAGCGGATTATACAATGAGCAGTTCTTC
TRBV2	TRBD2	TRBJ2-7	NA	CASSVTSGWNSYEQYF	TGTGCCAGCAGCGTGACTAGCGGGTGGAACTCCTACGAGCAGTACTTC
TRBV19	TRBD2	TRBJ2-1	NA	CASSRETSGAEQFF	TGTGCCAGTAGTAGGGAGACTAGCGGGGCCGAGCAGTTCTTC
TRBV20-1	NA	TRBJ1-5	NA	CSARDRLRTDTQHF	TGCAGTGCTAGGGACCGACTACGCACAGATACGCAGCATTTT
TRBV19	NA	TRBJ2-2	NA	CASSRRGRTGELFF	TGTGCCAGTAGTAGGAGGGGGCGAACCGGGGAGCTGTTTTTC
TRBV9	TRBD1	TRBJ2-1	many	CASSGTGFYNEQFF	TGTGCCAGCAGCGGGACAGGCTTCTACAATGAGCAGTTCTTC
TRBV24-1	NA	TRBJ1-6	NA	CATSDEVGSPLHF	TGTGCCACCAGTGACGAGGTTGGTTCACCCCTCCACTTT
TRBV6-5	TRBD1	TRBJ1-2	many	CASSQALLTGDYGYTF	TGTGCCAGCAGCCAAGCGCTCCTGACAGGGGACTATGGCTACACCTTC
TRBV4-1	NA	TRBJ2-5	many	CASSQVPWTLGPKETQYF	TGCGCCAGCAGCCAGGTCCCCTGGACCCTCGGACCTAAAGAGACCCAGTACTTC
TRBV9	NA	TRBJ1-3	NA	CASSVGWGNTIYF	TGTGCCAGCAGCGTGGGGTGGGGAAACACCATATATTTT
TRBV10-3	NA	TRBJ2-1	NA	CAISVKRADEQFF	TGTGCCATCAGTGTCAAACGGGCGGATGAGCAGTTCTTC
TRBV28	NA	TRBJ2-3	NA	CASSFGAPGTQYF	TGTGCCAGCAGTTTTGGGGCCCCGGGGACGCAGTATTTT
TRBV15	TRBD2	TRBJ2-1	many	CATSTSSPTSGGTRHNNEQFF	TGTGCCACCAGCACCTCCTCCCCGACTAGCGGGGGCACCCGACACAACAATGAGCAGTTCTTC
TRBV7-6	NA	TRBJ1-2	NA	CASSLDGDTF	TGTGCCAGCAGCTTAGATGGGGACACCTTC
TRBV4-1	NA	TRBJ1-5	NA	CASSQVSFDRRKQPQHF	TGCGCCAGCAGCCAAGTCAGTTTTGACAGAAGAAAGCAGCCCCAGCATTTT
TRBV20-1	TRBD1	TRBJ1-6	once	CSARPGQGAPPLHF	TGCAGTGCTAGGCCGGGTCAGGGGGCTCCACCCCTCCACTTT
TRBV29-1	NA	TRBJ1-4	NA	CSVESWTANEKLFF	TGCAGCGTTGAATCGTGGACAGCCAATGAAAAACTGTTTTTT
TRBV7-9	NA	TRBJ1-5	once	CATRTSGGPSNQPQHF	TGTGCCACCCGGACTAGCGGGGGGCCGAGCAATCAGCCCCAGCATTTT
TRBV3-1	NA	TRBJ2-2	NA	CASSQEGGGELFF	TGTGCCAGCAGCCAAGAGGGCGGCGGGGAGCTGTTTTTT
TRBV2	NA	TRBJ2-1	NA	CASSLANEQFF	TGTGCCAGCAGTTTAGCAAATGAGCAGTTCTTC
TRBV19	NA	TRBJ2-1	many	CASSIDPYGSGEQFF	TGTGCCAGTAGTATAGATCCATATGGGTCGGGTGAGCAGTTCTTC
TRBV7-2	NA	TRBJ2-1	NA	CASSQVSYNEQFF	TGTGCCAGCAGCCAAGTCAGCTACAATGAGCAGTTCTTC
TRBV6-1	NA	TRBJ2-7	many	CASSESGRQAQEQYF	TGTGCCAGCAGTGAAAGTGGGAGACAGGCACAGGAGCAGTACTTC
TRBV18	TRBD1	TRBJ1-5	NA	CAGSPGQGLGQPQHF	TGTGCCGGCTCGCCGGGACAGGGGTTGGGTCAGCCCCAGCATTTT
TRBV4-3	NA	TRBJ2-1	many	CASSQGGSIAGNEQFF	TGCGCCAGCAGCCAAGGTGGGTCGATCGCGGGCAATGAGCAGTTCTTC